The next 32 T cell receptor beta chains were all read from a single sample in a study of cytomegalovirus exposure and HLA in healthy donors. The PCR employed 60 Vbeta primers together with 13 Jbeta primers. Repertoires were generated with immunoSEQ multiplex PCR, while TCRdb's copy carries only in-frame clones and drops some. This sample has fewer than 250,000 clones, with roughly 77% found just once. Material for sequencing was PBMCs. Source of these receptors: a woman in her fifties or sixties in good health and CMV-seronegative.

The J gene is TRBJ1-1, the V gene TRBV28; perhaps TRBD1 as D (6 bases). The CDR3 totals 14 residues. V dropped 3 bases and J dropped 5 bases, with 13 bases sitting between them. Germline V lookup: CDR1 MDHEN, CDR2 SYDVKM. The CDR3 sequence: CASSLEGGWTEAFF. CDR3 bases: TGTGCCAGCAGTTTGGAGGGGGGGTGGACTGAAGCTTTCTTT.

The rearrangement joins TRBV4-1 to TRBJ1-2; D is ambiguous. With 5 bases removed from V and 8 bases from J, the gap between germline ends came to 15 bases. Germline V gene lookup returns CDR1 MGHRA and CDR2 YSYEKL. The CDR3 runs to 13 residues. The DNA for the CDR3 is TGCGCCAGCAGCGACGGTGACAACCGAGGCTACACCTTC. Its protein is CASSDGDNRGYTF.

The chain joins TRBV7-3 to TRBJ1-1; D gene ambiguous. Trimming left V 5 bases short and J 3 bases short, with 16 bases between. This CDR3 has 15 amino acids. Per the germline V gene, CDR1 is SGHTA and CDR2 is FQGTGA. The CDR3 loop reads CASSQVSLPYTEAFF. The CDR3 bases are TGTGCCAGCAGCCAGGTCTCACTTCCATACACTGAAGCTTTCTTT.

Details on this clone: The junction departs from germline at one end; a sequencing error may be responsible. The V and J genes are TRBV7-9 and TRBJ2-7; 9 bases align to TRBD1. Germline assignment: CDR1 SEHNR and CDR2 FQNEAQ (reference sequence). The CDR3 spans 11 residues. The CDR3 here is CASSLGTGENF. CDR3 sequence (DNA): TGTGCCAGCAGCTTAGGGACAGGGGAGAACTTC.

The rearrangement links TRBV28 to TRBJ2-3, with D tentatively TRBD2 (7 bases). V lost 6 bases, J lost 0 bases, and 22 bases lay in between. The CDR3 loop spans 18 amino acids. Germline lookup yields CDR1 MDHEN and CDR2 SYDVKM. CDR3: CASRYRAGAGASTDTQYF. In nucleotides, the CDR3 is TGTGCCAGCAGGTACAGGGCCGGGGCGGGAGCTAGCACAGATACGCAGTATTTT.

This clone was found once. V usage is TRBV6-1 and J usage is TRBJ2-4; tentatively, D is TRBD2 (6 bases). CDR1 is MNHNS, CDR2 SASEGT, per germline. The CDR3 length is 17 residues. Trimming shortened V by 2 bases and J by 0 bases, and 14 bases separated the two germline ends. In DNA, the CDR3 is TGTGCCAGCAGTGAAACGGCTGGGGGACTAGCCAAAAACATTCAGTACTTC. Its protein is CASSETAGGLAKNIQYF.

This clone was observed a few times. The J gene is TRBJ2-7, the V gene TRBV27; 8 bases match TRBD1. Germline loops: CDR1 MNHEY, CDR2 SMNVEV (reference sequence). The CDR3 is 14 residues long. V shed 8 bases, J shed 2 bases, and the junction held 8 bases outside the gene matches. CDR3 residues: CASGPTGVAYEQYF. CDR3 DNA: TGTGCCAGCGGACCGACAGGGGTCGCCTACGAGCAGTACTTC.

The V gene is TRBV2, the J gene TRBJ1-5, with D possibly TRBD1 on 5 matching bases. Trimming removed 5 bases at V and 5 bases at J, with 13 bases between. CDR1 is SNHLY and CDR2 is FYNNEI in the germline V gene. This CDR3 has 14 amino acids. This chain's CDR3 is CASSRSDSDQPQHF. The CDR3 DNA is TGTGCCAGCAGTCGATCAGACAGTGATCAGCCCCAGCATTTT.

The chain combines TRBV7-8 with TRBJ2-7; 13 bases are a match to TRBD2. CDR1 and CDR2 from the germline V gene are SGHVS and FQNEAQ. This CDR3 contains 18 residues. V shed 5 bases, J shed 0 bases, and the junction held 10 bases outside the gene matches. CDR3 residues: CASSRTSGGTAISYEQYF. The CDR3, as DNA: TGTGCCAGCAGCCGGACTAGCGGGGGCACCGCCATCTCCTACGAGCAGTACTTC.

V usage is TRBV7-2 and J usage is TRBJ1-1; 9 bases map to TRBD1. The CDR3 is 15 amino acids. Germline lookup yields CDR1 SGHTA and CDR2 FQGNSA. Germline trimming cut 4 bases from V and 5 bases from J; bases unmatched to any gene: 8. As DNA, the CDR3 is TGTGCCAGCAGCTCACAGGGGGCGTTAAAGACTGAAGCTTTCTTT. This gives the protein CASSSQGALKTEAFF.

V usage is TRBV4-3 and J usage is TRBJ1-6, with D unresolved. The V end lost 1 base, the J end lost 0 bases, and 4 bases lay between the germline ends. The CDR3 runs to 15 residues. Germline V lookup: CDR1 LGHNA, CDR2 YSLEER. The CDR3 DNA reads as TGCGCCAGCAGCCAAGGCAGCTCCTATAATTCACCCCTCCACTTT. It codes for CASSQGSSYNSPLHF.

The V call is TRBV27, the J call TRBJ2-3; D may be TRBD2 (5 bases). V lost 2 bases, J lost 0 bases, and 15 bases lay in between. Germline lookup yields CDR1 MNHEY and CDR2 SMNVEV (reference sequence). This CDR3 is built from 17 residues. The CDR3 reads CASSLESGGLSTDTQYF. CDR3 nucleotide sequence: TGTGCCAGCAGTTTAGAGAGCGGAGGCCTAAGCACAGATACGCAGTATTTT.

The chain carries TRBV2 and TRBJ2-3, with 8 bases matching TRBD1. J lost 0 bases, V lost 11 bases, and 22 bases had no gene match. Germline assignment: CDR1 SNHLY and CDR2 FYNNEI. The CDR3 loop spans 19 amino acids. The CDR3 sequence is CALDKTGVGGETSTDTQYF. In DNA, the CDR3 is TGTGCCCTAGACAAGACAGGGGTCGGAGGGGAGACTAGCACAGATACGCAGTATTTT. Filled out from reference TRBV2 and TRBJ2-3, the complete variable domain reads EPEVTQTPSHQVTQMGQEVILRCVPISNHLYFYWYRQILGQKVEFLVSFYNNEISEKSEIFDDQFSVERPDGSNFTLKIRSTKLEDSAMYFCALDKTGVGGETSTDTQYFGPGTRLTVL.

The chain carries TRBV27 and TRBJ1-2, with TRBD1 identical over 8 bases. The junction had 10 bases not matched to a gene; V was cut back by 4 bases and J by 0 bases. Looked up from germline, CDR1 is MNHEY and CDR2 is SMNVEV (reference sequence). The CDR3 contains 17 residues. The CDR3 region has the DNA TGTGCCAGCAGTTCCACCAGGGGGCTCCAAGCTAACTATGGCTACACCTTC. Protein: CASSSTRGLQANYGYTF.

This clone was observed a few times. The V and J genes are TRBV6-5 and TRBJ2-7, with TRBD1 matching over 7 bases. CDR1 is MNHEY and CDR2 is SVGAGI in the germline V gene. V was clipped by 6 bases and J by 2 bases; unmatched bases: 10. This CDR3 has 15 residues. CDR3 DNA: TGTGCCAGCAGGAACCAAAGGACAGGAGCCTACGAGCAGTACTTC. This encodes CASRNQRTGAYEQYF.

The chain couples TRBV5-1 to TRBJ2-3, with TRBD1 identical over 7 bases. CDR1 and CDR2 (germline): SGHRS, YFSETQ. The J segment lost 5 bases and the V segment lost 5 bases, leaving 11 bases of the junction unmatched. This CDR3 is built from 15 residues. The CDR3 DNA reads TGCGCCAGCAGGTTCAGACAGGGTCGTGGAGATACGCAGTATTTT. It translates to CASRFRQGRGDTQYF.

The CDR3 sequence: CASSPQGRSIEAFF. The CDR3 nucleotides read TGTGCCAGCTCACCCCAGGGAAGGAGTATTGAAGCTTTCTTT. The chain carries TRBV18 and TRBJ1-1; maybe TRBD1 (5 bases). This CDR3 has 14 amino acids. Germline V gene data show CDR1 as KGHSH and CDR2 as LQKENI. The germline V and J ends were trimmed by 3 bases and 7 bases, with 15 bases remaining between them.

The genes are TRBV25-1 and TRBJ2-1, with D perhaps matching TRBD2 (6 bases). Germline CDR1 MGHDK, CDR2 SYGVNS. Trimming took 1 base from V and 4 from J, leaving 11 bases between them. This CDR3 comprises 15 residues. The CDR3 protein is CASSEWAGTYNEQFF. DNA of the CDR3: TGTGCCAGCAGTGAATGGGCAGGGACTTACAATGAGCAGTTCTTC.

The table lists this clone with a few counts. The J gene is TRBJ2-6, the V gene TRBV5-4; no clear D. Trimming left V 1 base short and J 0 bases short, with 5 bases between. CDR3 size: 15 residues. The V gene's germline CDR1 is SGHNT and CDR2 YYREEE (reference sequence). The CDR3 bases are TGTGCCAGCAGCTTGCTGAGCTCTGGGGCCAACGTCCTGACTTTC. Its protein is CASSLLSSGANVLTF.

This chain joins TRBV29-1 and TRBJ1-2; 8 bases map to TRBD1. This CDR3 comprises 13 residues. Germline V gene data show CDR1 as SQVTM and CDR2 as ANQGSEA. J lost 7 bases, V lost 0 bases, and 4 bases had no gene match. CDR3 bases: TGCAGCGTTGAAGATGGACAGGGTTTTGGCTACACCTTC. The encoded protein is CSVEDGQGFGYTF.

V is TRBV11-3 and J is TRBJ2-5; 13 bases are a match to TRBD2. There are 15 residues in the CDR3. The V segment lost 5 bases and the J segment 5 bases; nucleotides outside the gene matches: 5. From germline, CDR1 is SGHNT and CDR2 YENEEA. Here the CDR3 reads CASSRGTSGMETQYF. Here the CDR3 DNA reads TGTGCCAGCAGCCGGGGGACTAGCGGGATGGAGACCCAGTACTTC. Together with reference TRBV11-3 and TRBJ2-5, the CDR3 gives the full variable domain: EAGVVQSPRYKIIEKKQPVAFWCNPISGHNTLYWYLQNLGQGPELLIRYENEEAVDDSQLPKDRFSAERLKGVDSTLKIQPAELGDSAVYLCASSRGTSGMETQYFGPGTRLLVL.

The CDR3 here is CASSPLDRTTNYGYTF. CDR3 DNA: TGTGCCAGCTCACCACTAGACAGGACCACTAACTATGGCTACACCTTC. This chain links TRBV18 with TRBJ1-2, with TRBD1 as a possible D gene (6 bases). Trimming took off 1 base at V and 0 bases at J, with 12 bases between the two ends. This CDR3 has 16 residues. Germline CDR1 is KGHSH and CDR2 is LQKENI.

The chain recombines TRBV5-8 with TRBJ1-1; D is perhaps TRBD1 (5 bases). Trimming stripped 0 bases from V and 0 bases from J, with 15 bases between. The CDR3 consists of 17 residues. Germline CDR1 reads SGHTS; CDR2 reads YDEGEE. The CDR3 DNA is TGTGCCAGCAGCTTGGGGCTGGACATCACTATGAACACTGAAGCTTTCTTT. It codes for CASSLGLDITMNTEAFF.

The CDR3 region is CASSSKTGGISPLHF. The CDR3 region has the DNA TGTGCCAGCAGTTCCAAGACAGGGGGGATTTCACCCCTCCACTTT. The J gene is TRBJ1-6, the V gene TRBV6-5, with 9 bases that match TRBD1. In germline, CDR1 is MNHEY, CDR2 SVGAGI. With 4 bases clipped from V and 9 bases from J, the junction kept 7 bases outside the gene matches. CDR3 length equals 15 residues.

This clone occurred many times. The chain employs TRBV27 and TRBJ2-5; weak D call: TRBD2 (5 bases). The CDR3 has 13 amino acids. Germline lookup yields CDR1 MNHEY and CDR2 SMNVEV (reference sequence). Deletions cut 2 bases from V and 1 base from J, with 5 bases between. CDR3 sequence: CASSLRGQETQYF. The CDR3 nucleotides read TGTGCCAGCAGTTTACGGGGCCAAGAGACCCAGTACTTC.

The chain combines TRBV6-4 with TRBJ2-6, with D possibly matching TRBD1 (5 bases). V lost 2 bases to trimming and J lost 0 bases, with 5 bases between them. CDR1 and CDR2 from the germline V gene are MRHNA and SNTAGT. The CDR3 is 15 amino acids. The CDR3 here is CASSDRGSGANVLTF. CDR3 DNA: TGTGCCAGCAGTGACAGGGGCTCTGGGGCCAACGTCCTGACTTTC.

The chain joins TRBV5-1 to TRBJ2-1, with 8 bases matching TRBD2. The length of the CDR3 is 15 residues. V gave up 6 bases and J gave up 9 bases; unmatched junction bases: 14. Germline V CDR1 and CDR2: SGHRS, YFSETQ. DNA of the CDR3: TGCGCCAGCATTCCTCTCCCGGGACTAGGGGGTGAGCAGTTCTTC. Its translation is CASIPLPGLGGEQFF. Drawing the rest from reference TRBV5-1 and TRBJ2-1, the complete variable domain is KAGVTQTPRYLIKTRGQQVTLSCSPISGHRSVSWYQQTPGQGLQFLFEYFSETQRNKGNFPGRFSGRQFSNSRSEMNVSTLELGDSALYLCASIPLPGLGGEQFFGPGTRLTVL.

The chain links TRBV29-1 to TRBJ2-5; 15 nucleotides match TRBD2. Trimming cost V 5 bases and J 5 bases; bases outside gene matches: 9. Germline CDR1 SQVTM, CDR2 ANQGSEA. The CDR3 loop spans 16 amino acids. CDR3 loop: CSVPWTSGRAYETQYF. As DNA, the CDR3 is TGCAGCGTTCCCTGGACTAGCGGGAGGGCCTATGAGACCCAGTACTTC.

The rearrangement joins TRBV2 to TRBJ1-1; D is undetermined. The CDR3 covers 14 residues. Trimming shortened V by 8 bases and J by 1 base, and 14 bases separated the two germline ends. Germline CDR1 is SNHLY and CDR2 is FYNNEI. CDR3 in DNA: TGTGCCAGCCCAATCGGCGGAAAGAACACTGAAGCTTTCTTT. This translates into CASPIGGKNTEAFF.

The CDR3 loop reads CASSSGTGRYYGYTF. The CDR3, as DNA: TGCGCCAGCAGTTCCGGGACAGGCAGGTACTATGGCTACACCTTC. V usage is TRBV5-1 and J usage is TRBJ1-2; 8 bases fit TRBD1. The CDR3 extends over 15 amino acids. Germline CDR1 is SGHRS and CDR2 is YFSETQ. V trimming: 5 bases; J trimming: 3 bases; junction bases outside the gene matches: 9.

Only a few counts were recorded for this clone. The rearrangement joins TRBV5-6 to TRBJ1-2; 9 positions agree with TRBD1. CDR1 is SGHDT, CDR2 YYEEEE, per germline. The CDR3 contains 14 residues. V dropped 4 bases and J dropped 5; count of bases not matched to a gene: 6. The CDR3 is CASSRRTGVYGYTF. The CDR3 DNA reads TGTGCCAGCAGCAGACGGACAGGGGTATATGGCTACACCTTC.

V usage is TRBV27 and J usage is TRBJ1-1; D uncertain. This CDR3 has 12 amino acids. The ends were cut back, 4 bases at V and 2 bases at J, with 5 bases in the middle. Germline V lookup: CDR1 MNHEY, CDR2 SMNVEV (reference sequence). The CDR3 DNA sequence: TGTGCCAGCAGTTCCAGAAACACTGAAGCTTTCTTT. It is translated as CASSSRNTEAFF.